This record looks at one T cell receptor beta chain sequence and its context. The entry originates in a study of low-dose radiotherapy and immunotherapy resistance in tumors. Overall study: 1 Gy per fraction was delivered to Cohort 2 every two weeks, for 13 Gy total over 26 weeks.

Primers used for first-strand cDNA, a TRAV- and TRBV-specific set, covered both alpha and beta chains. The authors ran 15 to 20 PCR cycles to amplify TCRs with a constant-region primer and V-primer adapter. In vitro transcription amplified the mRNA that had been isolated. TCRdb reprocessed the reads with MiXCR, giving one entry per CDR3 protein. The sample carries over 7,500 distinct CDR3 sequences, approximately 70% recorded once. This sequence was found in a human donor with advanced metastatic prostate, ovarian, gallbladder or colorectal cancer (not recorded which). This table probably holds off-target reads from a library built for another chain.

This CDR3 reads CASSSSLGTGLSYNEQFF. CDR3 DNA: TGTGCCAGCAGTTCCTCACTCGGGACAGGGCTTTCCTACAATGAGCAGTTCTTC. This sequence joins TRBV28 and TRBJ2-1; 9 bases are shared with TRBD1. Germline CDR1 reads MDHEN; CDR2 reads SYDVKM. Trimming removed 4 bases from V and 1 base from J; junction bases left unmatched: 11. CDR3 size: 18 residues.